This T cell receptor (beta chain) was identified in a study of blood T cell dynamics during melanoma immunotherapy (dated by TCRdb to 2019 to 2021). Some background on the complete study: All patients had metastatic melanoma and were given first-line pembrolizumab or nivolumab plus ipilimumab as standard of care in the United Kingdom. To find early correlates of response, peripheral T cell receptor repertoires were profiled in metastatic melanoma patients before and after one cycle of checkpoint inhibitor therapy. The training cohort consisted of consecutive patients, while an additional independent group of patients from the same centre was pooled to form an external validation set.

This sample's time point label indicates: week 3, after first cycle of checkpoint inhibitor. Blood was sampled before treatment (T0) and at week 3 (W3), after the first cycle of checkpoint blockade. Except for two patients with rapid clinical progression, response was assessed 12 weeks after the first infusion by RECIST 1.1; disease control meant complete response, partial response or stable disease. Patients with prior systemic cancer treatment, concomitant immunosuppressant therapy or synchronous other active malignancies were excluded. Bulk PBMC and plasma cell-free DNA were both sequenced for TCR beta so that circulating cells and T cell turnover could be tracked. PBMC were isolated from blood with Lymphoprep and SepMate tubes, followed by red cell lysis. QIAamp DNA Blood Mini kits were used to extract DNA from both PBMC and sorted T cell subsets. Summary of the overall study and its limitations: Whether the T cell clones behind the repertoire changes were melanoma-specific or instead reflected general immune activation was something the study could not determine. The relatively small sample size was recognized as a factor that could limit how well the results generalize. Patients who later achieved disease control showed a bifurcated PBMC repertoire reorganization at W3, with increased clonality or increased diversity, unlike progressors.

Every bulk PBMC sample had a fixed 350 ng of DNA loaded. TCR beta CDR3 sequences were amplified from genomic DNA with the immunoSEQ TCRb Assay kit following manufacturer instructions. The KAPA Library Quantification Kit for Illumina platforms was used to quantify pooled libraries by qPCR. Sequencing of the pooled libraries was done on an Illumina NextSeq 500, with clustering at roughly 0.6-1.1 pM. The original methods were these. Analysis of the TCR data relied on immunoSEQ ANALYZER and the R LymphoSeq package. A rearrangement efficiency score was calculated as productive divided by the sum of productive and non-productive CDR3 sequences. Clonality was assessed using the Gini coefficient and diversity using the Renyi index at alpha=1, with pairwise comparisons between timepoints within each patient. In LymphoSeq, clonal relatedness was computed with an edit distance of 3 and repertoire similarity was computed with the Bhattacharyya coefficient. To classify response, a linear discriminant analysis based on week-3 changes in clonality and diversity was built using the R MASS and caret packages. Here the immuneACCESS table is served through TCRdb, limited to in-frame sequences with V and J called. Missing clones are a known gap in these copies; in checked studies unresolved V genes cover under half, and the rest lacks a known reason. For V, J and clone size, that table is used; D and trimming come from the DNA. The sample contains 25,000 to 30,000 clones, approximately 83% of them found a single time. The ten largest clones capture approximately 10% of the sample.

On this clone: Its antigen target is currently unknown. Per-base qualities were not stored, and no clone one base away is much larger.

Reading the germline V gene gives CDR1 MNHNS and CDR2 SASEGT. The CDR3 covers 12 residues, taking in both the cysteine and the phenylalanine. CDR3 DNA is the only sequence kept; it has 36 bases, read in frame from the first base. Trimming takes 7 bases from V and 2 bases from J, and the germline ends sit 7 bases apart. This chain is built from TRBV6-1 and TRBJ2-3; there is no confident call for the D gene. The sequence was obtained from a human donor with melanoma. The material sequenced was blood, taken from a patient treated with checkpoint blockade. CDR3 loop: CASTRYTDTQYF. The DNA reads TGTGCCAGCACCCGATACACAGATACGCAGTATTTT.